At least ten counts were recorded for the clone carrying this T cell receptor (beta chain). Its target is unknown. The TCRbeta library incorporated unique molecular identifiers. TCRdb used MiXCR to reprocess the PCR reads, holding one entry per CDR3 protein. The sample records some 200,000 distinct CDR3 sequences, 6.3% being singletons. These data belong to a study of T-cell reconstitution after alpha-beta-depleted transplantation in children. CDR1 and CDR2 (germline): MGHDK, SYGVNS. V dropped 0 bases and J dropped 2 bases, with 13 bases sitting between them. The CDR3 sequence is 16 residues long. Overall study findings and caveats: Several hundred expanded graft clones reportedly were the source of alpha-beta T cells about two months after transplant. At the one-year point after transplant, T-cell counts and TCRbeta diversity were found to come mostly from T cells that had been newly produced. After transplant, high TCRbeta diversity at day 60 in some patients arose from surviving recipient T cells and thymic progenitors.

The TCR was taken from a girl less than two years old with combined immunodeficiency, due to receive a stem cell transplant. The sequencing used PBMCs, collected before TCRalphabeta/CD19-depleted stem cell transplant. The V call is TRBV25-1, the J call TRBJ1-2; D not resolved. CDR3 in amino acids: CASSEYYAGLNYGYTF. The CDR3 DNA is TGTGCCAGCAGTGAATATTATGCGGGTTTAAACTATGGCTACACCTTC.